These 8 T cell receptor beta chains originate from one sample sequenced in a study of shared clonotypes between healthy human individuals. The assay was immunoSEQ multiplex PCR, and TCRdb's table has in-frame clones only and misses some. The top ten clones hold less than 0.15% of a sample with some 2,000,000 clones, more than 90% of them seen once. The source material was naive CD4+ T cells sorted from blood. Subset here: CD45RA+ positively selected. The origin of the receptors is a man younger than 30 in good health.

The chain combines TRBV5-1 with TRBJ2-5, with D perhaps being TRBD1 or TRBD2 (5 bases each). Per germline, CDR1 SGHRS and CDR2 YFSETQ. This CDR3 has 15 amino acids. Trimming stripped 0 bases from V and 4 bases from J, with 13 bases between. CDR3 residues: CASSLEIGAVETQYF. CDR3 in DNA: TGCGCCAGCAGCTTGGAGATCGGGGCCGTAGAGACCCAGTACTTC.

Only one count was recorded for this clone. For the CDR3, the DNA is TGTGCCAGCAGCCCCAGTCCGTCTAGCTCCTATAATTCACCCCTCCACTTT. Protein: CASSPSPSSSYNSPLHF. The rearrangement uses TRBV7-4 and TRBJ1-6, with no clear D. Germline CDR1 SGHVT, CDR2 SQSDAQ. Trimming left V 5 bases short and J 0 bases short, with 14 bases between. CDR3 length: 17 amino acids.

The rearrangement links TRBV28 to TRBJ1-3, with 7 bases fitting TRBD1. The CDR3 contains 15 residues. The V segment lost 4 bases and the J segment 5 bases; nucleotides outside the gene matches: 8. CDR1 MDHEN and CDR2 SYDVKM come from the germline V gene. The CDR3 sequence: CASSSTGRYRNTIYF. CDR3 coding DNA: TGTGCCAGCAGTTCGACAGGGCGCTATCGAAACACCATATATTTT.

The chain combines TRBV6-6 with TRBJ1-1, with TRBD1 matching over 9 bases. Germline assignment: CDR1 MNHNY and CDR2 SVGAGI (reference sequence). V was pared by 6 bases and J by 1 base, with 6 bases of the junction left unmatched. The CDR3 totals 15 residues. The CDR3 loop is CASRSSDRGNTEAFF. The CDR3 bases are TGTGCCAGCAGATCCTCGGACAGGGGGAACACTGAAGCTTTCTTT.

V usage is TRBV19 and J usage is TRBJ2-3; TRBD2 matches 9 bases. CDR1 is LNHDA, CDR2 SQIVND, per germline (reference sequence). This CDR3 region has 15 residues. The V segment lost 5 bases and the J segment 3 bases; nucleotides outside the gene matches: 6. The CDR3 sequence: CASSPEAGGTDTQYF. The CDR3 region has the DNA TGTGCCAGTAGTCCCGAAGCGGGAGGAACAGATACGCAGTATTTT.

The gene calls are TRBV5-1 and TRBJ2-1; tentatively, D is TRBD1 (7 bases). The V end lost 4 bases, the J end lost 2 bases, and 10 bases lay between the germline ends. CDR1 and CDR2 from the germline V gene are SGHRS and YFSETQ. The CDR3 runs 14 residues. Here the CDR3 reads CASSQGGTYNEQFF. The CDR3 bases are TGCGCCAGCAGCCAGGGGGGAACCTACAATGAGCAGTTCTTC. The full variable domain, rest sourced from reference TRBV5-1 and TRBJ2-1, is KAGVTQTPRYLIKTRGQQVTLSCSPISGHRSVSWYQQTPGQGLQFLFEYFSETQRNKGNFPGRFSGRQFSNSRSEMNVSTLELGDSALYLCASSQGGTYNEQFFGPGTRLTVL.

This chain connects TRBV19 to TRBJ1-2; the match to TRBD1 covers 9 bases. The CDR3 length is 15 residues. The germline gives CDR1 LNHDA, CDR2 SQIVND (reference sequence). After removal of 5 bases from V and 0 bases from J, the junction contained 4 bases not matched to a gene. The CDR3 reads CASSPGTGPNYGYTF. DNA for the CDR3: TGTGCCAGTAGTCCTGGGACAGGGCCTAACTATGGCTACACCTTC.

The genes are TRBV20-1 and TRBJ2-7; TRBD2 might be the D (6 bases). The germline V gene has CDR1 DFQATT and CDR2 SNEGSKA (reference sequence). V lost 5 bases to trimming and J lost 7 bases, with 12 bases between them. The length of the CDR3 is 11 residues. CDR3 DNA: TGCAGTGCTGGCCCGGCGGGGGAGCAGTACTTC. It yields the protein CSAGPAGEQYF.